Below are 15 T cell receptor beta chains sequenced from a single sample in a study of type 1 regulatory T cells. The study, taken as a whole, reports: Compared with non-type 1 regulatory T cells, type 1 regulatory T cells showed a more restricted TCR repertoire.

TCRdb re-derived calls from the reads in MiXCR, one entry per CDR3 protein. Of tens of thousands of distinct CDR3 sequences in the sample, around 21% are singletons; the top ten hold roughly 8.3%. Their target antigens are unknown. The source material was cultured type 1 regulatory T (Tr1) cells, either the whole culture or a sorted fraction (not recorded which). Receptors originate from a human donor in good health.

V gene TRBV5-6 combines with J gene TRBJ2-3; no clear D. V lost 3 bases, J lost 1 base, and 6 bases lay in between. Looked up from germline, CDR1 is SGHDT and CDR2 is YYEEEE. This CDR3 is built from 13 residues. The CDR3 reads CASSYMGTDTQYF. DNA of the CDR3: TGTGCCAGCAGCTATATGGGCACAGATACGCAGTATTTT.

The table lists this clonotype with a few counts. The chain employs TRBV7-8 and TRBJ2-7; no clear D gene. This CDR3 is built from 14 residues. Trimming pared 0 bases from V and 1 base from J, leaving 7 bases between. Germline assignment: CDR1 SGHVS and CDR2 FQNEAQ. CDR3 coding DNA: TGTGCCAGCAGCTTAGCCGAGTTTTCCTACGAGCAGTACTTC. This gives the protein CASSLAEFSYEQYF.

The chain links TRBV3-1 to TRBJ2-3, with D tentatively TRBD1 (6 bases). The V gene lost 1 base and the J gene lost 6 bases, with 14 bases spanning the gap. This CDR3 is 15 amino acids long. In germline, CDR1 is LGHDT, CDR2 YNNKEL (reference sequence). The CDR3 sequence is CASSQGQAGLDTQYF. In DNA form, the CDR3 reads TGTGCCAGCAGCCAAGGACAGGCCGGCTTGGATACGCAGTATTTT.

The chain joins TRBV29-1 to TRBJ1-3; D is uncertain. Germline V gene lookup returns CDR1 SQVTM and CDR2 ANQGSEA. Between the trimmed V and J ends, which lost 1 base and 0 bases, there was a span of 7 bases. CDR3 size: 14 residues. The CDR3 loop reads CSVEGRNSGNTIYF. In nucleotides, the CDR3 is TGCAGCGTTGAAGGGCGAAACTCTGGAAACACCATATATTTT.

The genes are TRBV20-1 and TRBJ2-3; D uncertain. Germline V gene lookup returns CDR1 DFQATT and CDR2 SNEGSKA (reference sequence). V lost 6 bases to trimming and J lost 2 bases, with 12 bases between them. This CDR3 spans 13 amino acids. The CDR3 DNA is TGCAGTGCAATAGCAGCCCACACAGATACGCAGTATTTT. Amino acids: CSAIAAHTDTQYF.

The chain links TRBV5-1 to TRBJ2-7; D is possibly TRBD2 (6 bases). Deletions cut 0 bases from V and 2 bases from J, with 9 bases between. In germline, CDR1 is SGHRS, CDR2 YFSETQ. CDR3 size: 14 residues. The CDR3: CASSLASGAYEQYF. For the CDR3, the DNA is TGCGCCAGCAGCTTGGCATCGGGGGCCTACGAGCAGTACTTC.

The table lists this clonotype with a few counts. The rearrangement joins TRBV5-4 to TRBJ2-3, with 9 bases that match TRBD2. The trim removed 4 bases at V and 3 bases at J, leaving 6 bases unmatched. The V gene's germline CDR1 is SGHNT and CDR2 YYREEE (reference sequence). The CDR3 is 15 amino acids. This CDR3 reads CASSPTSGWTDTQYF. The CDR3, as DNA: TGTGCCAGCAGCCCCACTAGCGGGTGGACAGATACGCAGTATTTT.

As to this clonotype: It may be a read error: a sequence one base away is much more abundant. The chain joins TRBV5-1 to TRBJ2-3; 8 nucleotides agree with TRBD2. The germline CDR1 and CDR2 sequences are SGHRS and YFSETQ. The CDR3 is made up of 16 amino acids. V shed 0 bases and J 0 bases; nucleotides not matched to a gene: 3. The chain's CDR3 is CASSLVASGSTDTQYF. The DNA of the CDR3 is TGCGCCAGCAGCTTGGTGGCTAGCGGGAGCACAGATACGCAGTATTTT.

This clonotype was counted between two and nine times. The rearrangement uses TRBV6-6 and TRBJ2-1; 8 bases align to TRBD1. This CDR3 is 12 amino acids long. V gave up 5 bases and J gave up 7 bases; unmatched junction bases: 1. Germline V gives CDR1 MNHNY, CDR2 SVGAGI (reference sequence). CDR3 sequence reads: CASSRQGNEQFF. The DNA of the CDR3 is TGTGCCAGCAGTAGACAGGGGAATGAGCAGTTCTTC.

In its sample, this clonotype was seen a few times. The rearrangement joins TRBV20-1 to TRBJ2-5; D unresolved. CDR3 size: 12 residues. Trimming left V 3 bases short and J 5 bases short, with 10 bases between. The V gene's germline CDR1 is DFQATT and CDR2 SNEGSKA (reference sequence). The CDR3 sequence is CSASKGRETQYF. The CDR3 region has the DNA TGCAGTGCTAGCAAAGGGCGCGAGACCCAGTACTTC.

In nucleotides, the CDR3 is TGCAGTGCCGCCCCGGGACTAGAGCAGTTCTTC. Translated: CSAAPGLEQFF. V gene TRBV20-1 combines with J gene TRBJ2-1; 7 nucleotides line up with TRBD2. The germline gives CDR1 DFQATT, CDR2 SNEGSKA (reference sequence). The CDR3 runs to 11 residues. The trim removed 6 bases at V and 10 bases at J, leaving 6 bases unmatched.

The V gene is TRBV5-1, the J gene TRBJ2-5, with 9 positions matching TRBD2. Germline V lookup: CDR1 SGHRS, CDR2 YFSETQ. Unmatched junction bases numbered 6, after V lost 4 bases and J lost 2 bases. CDR3 length: 15 amino acids. CDR3 in DNA: TGCGCCAGCAGCCCCGGACTAGCGCAACAAGAGACCCAGTACTTC. Its translation: CASSPGLAQQETQYF.

This clonotype was observed a few times. Written as DNA, the CDR3 is TGTGCCAGCAGCCAGCAGGGGAAGAACACTGAAGCTTTCTTT. Amino acid sequence: CASSQQGKNTEAFF. J is TRBJ1-1 and V is TRBV14; D possibly corresponds to TRBD1 (6 bases). CDR1 SGHDN and CDR2 FVKESK come from the germline V gene. The CDR3 sequence is 14 residues long. V dropped 3 bases and J dropped 1 base, with 9 bases sitting between them.

V gene TRBV7-2 combines with J gene TRBJ2-3, with 8 bases that match TRBD1. CDR1 is SGHTA, CDR2 FQGNSA, per germline. With 1 base clipped from V and 3 bases from J, the junction kept 3 bases outside the gene matches. The CDR3 extends over 15 amino acids. The CDR3 DNA reads TGTGCCAGCAGCTTAGGGACAGGGAGGACAGATACGCAGTATTTT. The encoded protein is CASSLGTGRTDTQYF.

J is TRBJ1-2 and V is TRBV3-1, with D possibly being TRBD1 (5 bases). The ends were cut back, 3 bases at V and 3 bases at J, with 20 bases in the middle. This CDR3 is 17 amino acids long. Germline lookup yields CDR1 LGHDT and CDR2 YNNKEL (reference sequence). This chain's CDR3 is CASSQFRGKTVDYGYTF. Written as DNA, the CDR3 is TGTGCCAGCAGCCAGTTCCGGGGTAAGACAGTCGACTATGGCTACACCTTC.